These 29 T cell receptor beta chains originate from one sample sequenced in a study of blood T cell repertoires in COVID-19. TCRdb's copy holds only in-frame clones and misses some; the assay was immunoSEQ multiplex PCR. The sample carries 60,000 to 75,000 clones, more than 70% recorded once. The sample consisted of peripheral blood. All receptors derive from a woman older than 75 with active or convalescent COVID-19.

The rearrangement uses TRBV28 and TRBJ2-4; tentative D call: TRBD1 (6 bases). CDR1 is MDHEN, CDR2 SYDVKM, per germline. The ends were cut back, 5 bases at V and 8 bases at J, with 13 bases in the middle. The CDR3 covers 13 residues. The CDR3 region is CASSPRRGHIQYF. Here the CDR3 DNA reads TGTGCCAGCAGTCCCCGCAGGGGTCACATTCAGTACTTC.

The chain combines TRBV7-2 with TRBJ1-5, with TRBD1 identical over 9 bases. J gave up 4 bases and V 0 bases, and 1 base lay outside the gene matches. Per germline, CDR1 SGHTA and CDR2 FQGNSA. The CDR3 spans 15 residues. The CDR3 DNA follows: TGTGCCAGCAGCTTAGCGGGACAGGGTAATCAGCCCCAGCATTTT. This codes for CASSLAGQGNQPQHF.

The rearrangement joins TRBV19 to TRBJ1-1; D is undetermined. CDR1 LNHDA and CDR2 SQIVND come from the germline V gene (reference sequence). The CDR3 length is 13 residues. V lost 8 bases, J lost 1 base, and 11 bases lay in between. The CDR3, as DNA: TGTGCCAGTTTCCCCCTATCGAACACTGAAGCTTTCTTT. Protein product: CASFPLSNTEAFF.

The V call is TRBV18, the J call TRBJ2-1; 9 positions agree with TRBD2. This CDR3 comprises 15 residues. J lost 10 bases, V lost 3 bases, and 10 bases had no gene match. CDR1 and CDR2 (germline): KGHSH, LQKENI. The CDR3 here is CASSPAAGGPGEQFF. The CDR3, as DNA: TGTGCCAGCTCACCGGCAGCGGGGGGACCGGGGGAGCAGTTCTTC.

The chain recombines TRBV19 with TRBJ1-1; 8 bases align to TRBD1. With 8 bases clipped from V and 3 bases from J, the junction kept 11 bases outside the gene matches. Germline V gene lookup returns CDR1 LNHDA and CDR2 SQIVND (reference sequence). This CDR3 spans 15 amino acids. CDR3 DNA: TGTGCCAGTGAGGACAGGGCGAGTTTGGACACTGAAGCTTTCTTT. This encodes CASEDRASLDTEAFF.

The chain recombines TRBV5-5 with TRBJ2-2; 7 nucleotides match TRBD1. CDR3 length equals 16 residues. The germline CDR1 and CDR2 sequences are SGHKS and YYEKEE (reference sequence). With V trimmed by 5 bases and J by 7 bases, 14 bases remained unmatched. Here the CDR3 DNA reads TGTGCCAGCAGTCCACCCAGGACAGGTGTGGGCGGGGAGCTGTTTTTT. Translated: CASSPPRTGVGGELFF. Full variable domain (missing parts from reference TRBV5-5 and TRBJ2-2): DAGVTQSPTHLIKTRGQQVTLRCSPISGHKSVSWYQQVLGQGPQFIFQYYEKEERGRGNFPDRFSARQFPNYSSELNVNALLLGDSALYLCASSPPRTGVGGELFFGEGSRLTVL.

The rearrangement uses TRBV3-1 (or the pseudogene TRBV3-2) and TRBJ2-7, with TRBD1 identical over 7 bases. Germline assignment: CDR1 LGHDT and CDR2 YNNKEL (reference sequence). The CDR3 length is 15 residues. Losses at the gene ends were 3 bases for V and 3 bases for J; bases not matched to a gene: 8. As DNA, the CDR3 is TGTGCCAGCAGCCATCACGGACAGGCTAGCTACGAGCAGTACTTC. Protein sequence: CASSHHGQASYEQYF.

The chain couples TRBV2 to TRBJ2-3; 10 bases line up with TRBD1. V dropped 4 bases and J dropped 4; count of bases not matched to a gene: 5. Germline CDR1 is SNHLY and CDR2 is FYNNEI. The CDR3 has 15 amino acids. The CDR3: CASSVRQGAADTQYF. CDR3 in DNA: TGTGCCAGCAGTGTCCGACAGGGGGCCGCAGATACGCAGTATTTT.

The V gene is TRBV27, the J gene TRBJ2-7, with 7 bases that match TRBD1. CDR1 is MNHEY and CDR2 is SMNVEV in the germline V gene (reference sequence). The CDR3 loop spans 15 amino acids. V lost 3 bases to trimming and J lost 0 bases; unmatched junction nucleotides: 5. The CDR3 protein is CASSLTGPISYEQYF. CDR3 sequence (DNA): TGTGCCAGCAGTTTGACAGGGCCCATCTCCTACGAGCAGTACTTC.

The rearrangement joins TRBV6-2 or TRBV6-3 to TRBJ2-6; 8 positions match TRBD1. CDR3 length equals 19 residues. The junction had 9 bases not matched to a gene; V was cut back by 2 bases and J by 0 bases. The germline V gene has CDR1 MNHEY and CDR2 SVGEGT. CDR3 nucleotide sequence: TGTGCCAGCAGTTACCCGGCGACAGGGGCCCTCTCTGGGGCCAACGTCCTGACTTTC. The encoded protein is CASSYPATGALSGANVLTF.

The chain combines TRBV10-3 with TRBJ2-7; 7 bases line up with TRBD2. J was trimmed by 2 bases and V by 3 bases; bases with no gene match: 1. CDR1 and CDR2 (germline): ENHRY, SYGVKD. The CDR3 extends over 13 amino acids. In nucleotides, the CDR3 is TGTGCCATCAGTGAAGGGACTACCTACGAGCAGTACTTC. It yields the protein CAISEGTTYEQYF.

The genes are TRBV18 and TRBJ1-3; D not certain. Per germline, CDR1 KGHSH and CDR2 LQKENI. This CDR3 contains 14 residues. Trimming took off 2 bases at V and 2 bases at J, with 7 bases between the two ends. CDR3 bases: TGTGCCAGCTCACCAGGGAGCCCTGGAAACACCATATATTTT. This codes for CASSPGSPGNTIYF.

This clone was picked up one time. V and J are TRBV24-1 and TRBJ1-3; 8 bases are shared with TRBD1. The germline gives CDR1 KGHDR, CDR2 SFDVKD. Trimming took 12 bases from V and 0 from J; bases not matched to a gene: 6. The CDR3 totals 14 residues. Here the CDR3 DNA reads TGTGCCCCAGCGACAGGGGACTCTGGAAACACCATATATTTT. Encoded protein: CAPATGDSGNTIYF.

CDR3 nucleotide sequence: TGCAGTGCTATTGAGGAGTCGGACTATGGCTACACCTTC. Protein: CSAIEESDYGYTF. The chain links TRBV20-1 to TRBJ1-2; no firm D call. The ends were cut back, 4 bases at V and 3 bases at J, with 12 bases in the middle. The CDR3 runs 13 residues. Germline values: CDR1 DFQATT, CDR2 SNEGSKA (reference sequence).

The chain carries TRBV19 and TRBJ1-4; D remains ambiguous. The CDR3 extends over 14 amino acids. V dropped 4 bases and J dropped 8 bases, with 14 bases sitting between them. Germline CDR1 reads LNHDA; CDR2 reads SQIVND (reference sequence). This CDR3 reads CASSTSPEREKLFF. The CDR3 nucleotides are TGTGCCAGTAGTACGTCCCCCGAGAGGGAAAAACTGTTTTTT.

The chain uses TRBV2 and TRBJ1-5; D call uncertain. Germline CDR1 SNHLY, CDR2 FYNNEI. The CDR3 spans 15 residues. Trimming stripped 0 bases from V and 4 bases from J, with 10 bases between. DNA of the CDR3: TGTGCCAGCAGTGAAGCGGTGGCATTAAATCAGCCCCAGCATTTT. Amino acids: CASSEAVALNQPQHF.

The rearrangement uses TRBV3-1 (or the pseudogene TRBV3-2) and TRBJ1-6; 7 bases match TRBD1. The germline CDR1 and CDR2 sequences are LGHDT and YNNKEL (reference sequence). Losses at the gene ends were 5 bases for V and 10 bases for J; bases not matched to a gene: 8. The CDR3 is made up of 14 amino acids. The CDR3 DNA reads as TGTGCCAGCAGCGCAGGACAGGTGGAATCACCCCTCCACTTT. Encoded protein: CASSAGQVESPLHF.

The CDR3 DNA follows: TGTGCCTGGAGTTTACCGGGAGCCTTTCTAGGCTCCTACGAGCAGTACTTC. Protein: CAWSLPGAFLGSYEQYF. The chain combines TRBV30 with TRBJ2-7, with D perhaps matching TRBD2 (6 bases). The CDR3 length is 17 residues. Germline assignment: CDR1 GTSNPN and CDR2 SVGIG (reference sequence). V gave up 2 bases and J gave up 0 bases, with 20 bases separating them.

The chain has TRBV3-1 (or the pseudogene TRBV3-2) and TRBJ1-3; 8 bases are shared with TRBD1. Germline V gene lookup returns CDR1 LGHDT and CDR2 YNNKEL (reference sequence). V gave up 0 bases and J gave up 1 base; unmatched junction bases: 5. CDR3 length: 17 residues. The CDR3 sequence is CASSQDYWTGSGNTIYF. DNA for the CDR3: TGTGCCAGCAGCCAAGATTATTGGACAGGGTCTGGAAACACCATATATTTT.

The sample holds one count of this clone. The chain uses TRBV6-5 and TRBJ1-6, with a possible D match to TRBD1 (6 bases). CDR1 is MNHEY and CDR2 is SVGAGI in the germline V gene. CDR3 size: 16 residues. The ends were cut back, 0 bases at V and 5 bases at J, with 11 bases in the middle. DNA for the CDR3: TGTGCCAGCAGTTACTCGAGGACAGTCAATAATTCACCCCTCCACTTT. Its protein product is CASSYSRTVNNSPLHF.

The V and J genes are TRBV7-6 and TRBJ2-5; the match to TRBD1 covers 9 bases. J was trimmed by 4 bases and V by 6 bases; bases with no gene match: 9. Germline loops: CDR1 SGHVS, CDR2 FNYEAQ. The CDR3 covers 15 residues. As DNA, the CDR3 is TGTGCCAGCAGGGGAACGACAGGGGGGGGAGAGACCCAGTACTTC. Translating it yields CASRGTTGGGETQYF.

The chain links TRBV6-1 to TRBJ1-2, with D unclear. The germline V and J ends were trimmed by 0 bases and 7 bases, with 9 bases remaining between them. Germline V gene data show CDR1 as MNHNS and CDR2 as SASEGT. The CDR3 loop spans 13 amino acids. The CDR3 region has the DNA TGTGCCAGCAGTGAAGCGCCGGGTTCTGGCTACACCTTC. Translation gives CASSEAPGSGYTF.

The gene calls are TRBV6-5 and TRBJ2-1, with 11 bases matching TRBD2. The germline V gene has CDR1 MNHEY and CDR2 SVGAGI. The junction had 8 bases not matched to a gene; V was cut back by 6 bases and J by 7 bases. The CDR3 spans 15 residues. CDR3 DNA: TGTGCCAGCAGAAATAGCGGGGGGGCGAAGAATGAGCAGTTCTTC. It specifies CASRNSGGAKNEQFF.

The V and J genes are TRBV19 and TRBJ1-1; D perhaps matches TRBD1 (5 bases). Trimming pared 6 bases from V and 3 bases from J, leaving 11 bases between. CDR1 is LNHDA and CDR2 is SQIVND in the germline V gene (reference sequence). The CDR3 runs to 13 residues. CDR3 sequence reads: CASSPAGDTEAFF. The CDR3 nucleotides are TGTGCCAGTAGCCCCGCGGGGGACACTGAAGCTTTCTTT.

The rearrangement joins TRBV20-1 to TRBJ1-5; possibly TRBD1 for D (6 bases). Germline loops: CDR1 DFQATT, CDR2 SNEGSKA (reference sequence). With 6 bases removed from V and 3 bases from J, the gap between germline ends came to 12 bases. The length of the CDR3 is 13 residues. The CDR3 reads CSASTGINQPQHF. For the CDR3, the DNA is TGCAGTGCCAGTACAGGGATCAATCAGCCCCAGCATTTT.

The chain joins TRBV30 to TRBJ1-5, with a possible D match to TRBD1 (6 bases). This CDR3 has 15 residues. The V and J ends lost 2 bases and 2 bases respectively, with 13 bases between them. CDR1 is GTSNPN and CDR2 is SVGIG in the germline V gene (reference sequence). The CDR3 nucleotides read TGTGCCTGGAGTCAAGGGCCAGGGGGCAATCAGCCCCAGCATTTT. Its protein product is CAWSQGPGGNQPQHF.

This chain connects TRBV28 to TRBJ2-3, with 9 bases matching TRBD2. With V trimmed by 2 bases and J by 5 bases, 14 bases remained unmatched. This CDR3 is built from 18 residues. CDR1 is MDHEN, CDR2 SYDVKM, per germline. The CDR3 region has the DNA TGTGCCAGCAGTTTAGCGGGGGGGACTAGCCTGGGGTTAGATACGCAGTATTTT. Protein sequence: CASSLAGGTSLGLDTQYF.

The CDR3 is CASSLVLAGRETQYF. The DNA for the CDR3 is TGTGCCAGCAGCTTAGTGCTAGCGGGGAGGGAGACCCAGTACTTC. The gene calls are TRBV7-2 and TRBJ2-5; 9 positions agree with TRBD2. Unmatched junction bases numbered 5, after V lost 1 base and J lost 5 bases. The germline V gene has CDR1 SGHTA and CDR2 FQGNSA. This CDR3 is built from 15 residues. Complete variable domain (other parts from reference TRBV7-2 and TRBJ2-5): GAGVSQSPSNKVTEKGKDVELRCDPISGHTALYWYRQSLGQGLEFLIYFQGNSAPDKSGLPSDRFSAERTGGSVSTLTIQRTQQEDSAVYLCASSLVLAGRETQYFGPGTRLLVL.

V gene TRBV4-3 combines with J gene TRBJ2-5; 7 nucleotides agree with TRBD2. The germline V gene encodes CDR1 LGHNA and CDR2 YSLEER. The V segment lost 0 bases and the J segment 2 bases; nucleotides outside the gene matches: 9. This CDR3 has 17 amino acids. The CDR3 sequence is CASSQEYGGVLQETQYF. CDR3 nucleotides: TGCGCCAGCAGCCAAGAGTATGGGGGGGTGTTGCAAGAGACCCAGTACTTC.